This T cell receptor beta chain was found in a study of blood T cell repertoires in COVID-19. At the level of the study: Sites across the United States, Italy and Spain contributed samples from acute and convalescent COVID-19. PBMCs, B-cell-depleted T cells, or T cells were the source of the cDNA or gDNA that made up the material.

Authors' data handling: Estimation of nucleated cell counts relied on the amplification of reference gene primers. The table came from immunoSEQ multiplex PCR; TCRdb's copy has only in-frame clones and leaves some out. V and J calls and clone size are given by that table; D and trimming were obtained from the DNA. The sample lists approximately 110,000 clones, approximately 84% seen once, with under 4% in the top ten. The sample comprised peripheral blood. This receptor was obtained from a middle-aged man with acute or convalescent COVID-19.

The CDR3 is CASSLEWRGKDTGELFF. The CDR3 DNA sequence: TGTGCCAGCAGCTTAGAGTGGCGGGGAAAGGACACCGGGGAGCTGTTTTTT. This chain joins TRBV7-9 and TRBJ2-2, with D maybe TRBD2 (6 bases). CDR3 length equals 17 residues. The V and J ends lost 1 base and 3 bases respectively, with 15 bases between them. Germline CDR1 is SEHNR and CDR2 is FQNEAQ (reference sequence).